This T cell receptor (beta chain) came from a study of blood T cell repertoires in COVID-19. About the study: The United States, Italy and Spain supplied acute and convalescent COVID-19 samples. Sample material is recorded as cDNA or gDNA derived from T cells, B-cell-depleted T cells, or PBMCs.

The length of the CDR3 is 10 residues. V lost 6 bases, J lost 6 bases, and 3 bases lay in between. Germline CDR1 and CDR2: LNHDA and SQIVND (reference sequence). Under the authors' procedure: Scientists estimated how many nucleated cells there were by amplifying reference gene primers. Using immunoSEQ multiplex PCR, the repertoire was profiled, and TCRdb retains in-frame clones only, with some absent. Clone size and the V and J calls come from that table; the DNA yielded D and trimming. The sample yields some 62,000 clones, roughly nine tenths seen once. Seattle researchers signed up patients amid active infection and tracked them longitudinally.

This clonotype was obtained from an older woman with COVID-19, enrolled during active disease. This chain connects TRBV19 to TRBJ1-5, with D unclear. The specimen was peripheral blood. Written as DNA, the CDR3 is TGTGCCAGTAGGGCTCAGCCCCAGCATTTT. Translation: CASRAQPQHF.